Listed below are T cell receptor beta chains from one sample, sequenced in a study of tumor-infiltrating lymphocytes in localized non-small cell lung cancer. Sequencing used immunoSEQ multiplex PCR; TCRdb keeps in-frame clones, though not all of them. The table has just under 30,000 clones, 75% to 90% seen once. The specimen sequenced was lung tumor tissue. The receptors derive from a human donor with non-small cell lung cancer. The CDR3 runs from the conserved cysteine through the conserved F or W. D genes are given only for firm matches. Size values are once, few and many counts, or a class for expanded clones, and some rows have none.

abundance	v_gene	d_gene	j_gene	CDR3aa	CDR3nt
.	TRBV4-1	TRBD1	TRBJ1-5	CASSGTGNQPQHF	TGCGCCAGCAGCGGGACAGGGAATCAGCCCCAGCATTTT
.	TRBV6-6	TRBD1	TRBJ2-7	CASSDPGQGYEQYF	TGTGCCAGCAGCGACCCGGGACAGGGTTACGAGCAGTACTTC
.	TRBV6-5	TRBD1	TRBJ1-2	CASSPTQGPYGYTF	TGTGCCAGCAGCCCTACACAGGGGCCCTATGGCTACACCTTC
.	TRBV10-3	TRBD2	TRBJ2-3	CAISDWRGGRDTQYF	TGTGCCATCAGTGATTGGCGGGGGGGCAGGGATACGCAGTATTTT
.	TRBV18	.	TRBJ2-5	CASSPGNLGETQYF	TGTGCCAGCTCACCAGGTAACCTGGGAGAGACCCAGTACTTC
.	TRBV5-6	.	TRBJ1-3	CASSLDALGLSGNTIYF	TGTGCCAGCAGCCTGGACGCTCTGGGCCTCTCTGGAAACACCATATATTTT
.	TRBV2	TRBD1	TRBJ1-4	CASTEGTGNEKLFF	TGTGCCAGCACTGAGGGGACAGGGAATGAAAAACTGTTTTTT
once	TRBV4-1	TRBD1	TRBJ2-7	CASSQAGTGDYEQYF	TGCGCCAGCAGCCAAGCCGGGACAGGGGACTACGAGCAGTACTTC
once	TRBV6-1	.	TRBJ1-3	CASSEWGSSSGNTIYF	TGTGCCAGCAGTGAATGGGGCTCGAGCTCTGGAAACACCATATATTTT
.	TRBV5-4	.	TRBJ1-6	CASRVLYDSPLHF	TGTGCCAGCAGGGTTCTCTATGATTCACCCCTCCACTTT
.	TRBV18	.	TRBJ1-2	CASSPPAGHYYGYTF	TGTGCCAGCTCACCACCCGCAGGACATTACTATGGCTACACCTTC
.	TRBV12-5	TRBD1	TRBJ1-5	CASGLVRDRVPPQHF	TGTGCTAGTGGTTTGGTCCGGGACAGGGTGCCGCCCCAGCATTTT
once	TRBV5-1	.	TRBJ1-2	CASSLDGRSSNGYTF	TGCGCCAGCAGCTTGGACGGCCGTTCCTCCAACGGCTACACCTTC
.	TRBV11-3	.	TRBJ2-1	CASSLEAGVNNEQFF	TGTGCCAGCAGCTTAGAGGCCGGGGTTAACAATGAGCAGTTCTTC
.	TRBV28	.	TRBJ1-6	CASSFEGNSPLHF	TGTGCCAGCAGTTTTGAGGGGAATTCACCCCTCCACTTT
.	TRBV7-6	.	TRBJ1-6	CATRAGNSPLHF	TGTGCCACACGGGCGGGAAATTCACCCCTCCACTTT
few	TRBV11-1	TRBD1	TRBJ1-1	CASSLGDRGTEAFF	TGTGCCAGCAGCTTAGGGGACAGGGGGACTGAAGCTTTCTTT
.	TRBV5-6	TRBD1	TRBJ2-1	CASSWDGTGRGNEQFF	TGTGCCAGCAGCTGGGACGGGACAGGGAGAGGAAATGAGCAGTTCTTC
.	TRBV21-1	.	TRBJ2-2	CASRRQGYTGELFF	TGTGCCAGCAGGAGACAGGGCTACACCGGGGAGCTGTTTTTT
few	TRBV7-2	TRBD1	TRBJ2-6	CASSLRQGALSGANVLTF	TGTGCCAGCAGCTTAAGGCAGGGGGCCCTCTCTGGGGCCAACGTCCTGACTTTC
.	TRBV7-9	.	TRBJ1-6	CASSLEKYNSPLHF	TGTGCCAGCAGCTTAGAGAAGTATAATTCACCCCTCCACTTT
once	TRBV27	.	TRBJ2-6	CASGSYVGGPGANVLTF	TGTGCCAGCGGATCCTATGTGGGGGGGCCCGGGGCCAACGTCCTGACTTTC
.	TRBV2	.	TRBJ1-2	CASIPQLDYGYTF	TGTGCCAGCATTCCACAGCTTGACTATGGCTACACCTTC
.	TRBV6-5	.	TRBJ1-6	CASSLGQNSPLHF	TGTGCCAGCAGCTTAGGACAGAATTCACCCCTCCACTTT
.	TRBV7-3	.	TRBJ2-7	CASSLMAGADEQYF	TGTGCCAGCAGCTTAATGGCAGGGGCTGACGAGCAGTACTTC
.	TRBV5-6	TRBD1	TRBJ1-1	CASLRQGEETEAFF	TGTGCCAGCCTTAGACAGGGCGAGGAGACTGAAGCTTTCTTT
once	TRBV7-9	.	TRBJ1-2	CASSSQGPKLYGYTF	TGTGCCAGCAGCTCCCAGGGCCCCAAGCTCTATGGCTACACCTTC
few	TRBV5-5	TRBD1	TRBJ1-6	CASSFFQGASSPLHF	TGTGCCAGCAGCTTTTTTCAGGGGGCCAGCTCACCCCTCCACTTT